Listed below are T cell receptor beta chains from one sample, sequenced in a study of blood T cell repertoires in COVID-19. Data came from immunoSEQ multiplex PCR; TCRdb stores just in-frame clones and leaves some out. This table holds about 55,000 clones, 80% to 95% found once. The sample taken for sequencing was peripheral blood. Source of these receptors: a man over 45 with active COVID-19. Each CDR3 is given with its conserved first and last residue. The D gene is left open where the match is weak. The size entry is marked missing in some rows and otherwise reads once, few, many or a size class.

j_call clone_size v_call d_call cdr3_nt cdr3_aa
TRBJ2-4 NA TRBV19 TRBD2 TGTGCCAGTAGTATCTTAACTAGCGGGCTGAACATTCAGTACTTC CASSILTSGLNIQYF
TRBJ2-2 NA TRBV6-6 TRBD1 TGTGCCAGCAGTTACTCCGACAGGGGTAGGACCGGGGAGCTGTTTTTT CASSYSDRGRTGELFF
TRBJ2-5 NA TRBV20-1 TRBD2 TGCAGTGCTAGTGTCCGCCTAGCGGGCGGGGAGACCCAGTACTTC CSASVRLAGGETQYF
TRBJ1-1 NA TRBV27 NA TGTGCCAGCAGCTTCCTTCCCACCGGGAACACTGAAGCTTTCTTT CASSFLPTGNTEAFF
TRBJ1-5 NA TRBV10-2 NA TGCGCCAGCAGTGAAGGCGGATCCAATCAGCCCCAGCATTTT CASSEGGSNQPQHF
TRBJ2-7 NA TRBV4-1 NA TGCGCCAGCAGCCAGCGCGAACAGGGGGGGAGGGACGAGCAGTACTTC CASSQREQGGRDEQYF
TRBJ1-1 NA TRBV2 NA TGTGCCAGCACCAAGGGTAAGGACTTGGCTTTCTTT CASTKGKDLAFF
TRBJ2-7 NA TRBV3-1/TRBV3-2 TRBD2 TGTGCCAGCAGCCCCCGGGGGGGGAACTACGAGCAGTACTTC CASSPRGGNYEQYF
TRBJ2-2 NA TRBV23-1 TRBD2 TGCGCCAGCAGTCAAGGGACTAGCGGGGCCTTTAACACCGGGGAGCTGTTTTTT CASSQGTSGAFNTGELFF
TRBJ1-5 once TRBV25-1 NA TGTGCCAGCAGTGGGCTACAACCACGGAATATAGCAAATCAGCCCCAGCATTTT CASSGLQPRNIANQPQHF
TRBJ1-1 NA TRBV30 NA TGTGCCTGGAGTGTAAATCTGGGGGCGCGGGCTTTCTTT CAWSVNLGARAFF
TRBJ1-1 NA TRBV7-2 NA TGTGCCAGCAGCTTATTGGCACAGGGGAACACTGAAGCTTTCTTT CASSLLAQGNTEAFF
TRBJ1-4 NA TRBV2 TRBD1 TGTGCCAGCAGTAACAGGGGAGGAAATTGGTCTAATGAAAAACTGTTTTTT CASSNRGGNWSNEKLFF
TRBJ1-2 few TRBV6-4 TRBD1 TGTGCCAGCAGTGACTCGGGACAGGCGGCGGGCTACACCTTC CASSDSGQAAGYTF
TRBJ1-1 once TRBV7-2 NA TGTGCCAGCACCCCGGGTAGGGGATTGGTTTTTAACACTGAAGCTTTCTTT CASTPGRGLVFNTEAFF